The rows below give T cell receptor beta chains drawn from one sample of a study of OX40 agonist ivuxolimab in advanced cancers. The table came from immunoSEQ multiplex PCR; TCRdb's copy has only in-frame clones and leaves some out. The sample has around 66,000 clones; roughly 85% are singletons. The sample in question was CD4+ or CD8+ T cells sorted from blood, obtained in a trial of the OX40 agonist ivuxolimab. The receptors stem from an adult with an advanced solid tumor such as melanoma, head and neck, liver or kidney cancer. Both conserved end residues are part of each CDR3. The D gene is left open where the match is weak. Expanded clones are given a class, and other clones once, few, many or no size at all.

DNA: TGTGCCAGCAGTTCAGGGCCTTTTGAAACTTTCTTT
CDR3: CASSSGPFETFF
D: NA
J: TRBJ1-1
size: NA
V: TRBV28

DNA: TGCGCCAGCAGCCAAGAATCACAGACCTTAGGCTACACCTTC
CDR3: CASSQESQTLGYTF
D: NA
J: TRBJ1-2
size: few
V: TRBV4-1

DNA: TGTGCCACCAGCAGAGAACCTGACAGGTCTCAGCCCCAGCATTTT
CDR3: CATSREPDRSQPQHF
D: NA
J: TRBJ1-5
size: NA
V: TRBV15

DNA: TGCGCCAGCAGCCGAACTACTAGCGGGGGAAACACAGATACGCAGTATTTT
CDR3: CASSRTTSGGNTDTQYF
D: TRBD2
J: TRBJ2-3
size: few
V: TRBV5-1

DNA: TGTGCCAGCAGTTGGGACAGGGGTGGCTACGAGCAGTACTTC
CDR3: CASSWDRGGYEQYF
D: TRBD1
J: TRBJ2-7
size: NA
V: TRBV27

DNA: TGTGCCAGCAGCCGGACAGTAGAGTACACTGAAGCTTTCTTT
CDR3: CASSRTVEYTEAFF
D: NA
J: TRBJ1-1
size: NA
V: TRBV11-2

DNA: TGTGCCAGCATTCAGGGACTCCGTAACCAAGAGACCCAGTACTTC
CDR3: CASIQGLRNQETQYF
D: NA
J: TRBJ2-5
size: NA
V: TRBV6-6

DNA: TGTGCCAGCAGCCAAGCCGGCCTAGGTCCTAGCTATGGCTACACCTTC
CDR3: CASSQAGLGPSYGYTF
D: NA
J: TRBJ1-2
size: NA
V: TRBV14

DNA: TGTGCCATCAGTGGACTAGCGGGGGATGAGACCCAGTACTTC
CDR3: CAISGLAGDETQYF
D: TRBD2
J: TRBJ2-5
size: NA
V: TRBV10-3

DNA: TGTGCCAGCAGGCCCCAAATGGGAACCGGGGAGCTGTTTTTT
CDR3: CASRPQMGTGELFF
D: NA
J: TRBJ2-2
size: NA
V: TRBV6-4